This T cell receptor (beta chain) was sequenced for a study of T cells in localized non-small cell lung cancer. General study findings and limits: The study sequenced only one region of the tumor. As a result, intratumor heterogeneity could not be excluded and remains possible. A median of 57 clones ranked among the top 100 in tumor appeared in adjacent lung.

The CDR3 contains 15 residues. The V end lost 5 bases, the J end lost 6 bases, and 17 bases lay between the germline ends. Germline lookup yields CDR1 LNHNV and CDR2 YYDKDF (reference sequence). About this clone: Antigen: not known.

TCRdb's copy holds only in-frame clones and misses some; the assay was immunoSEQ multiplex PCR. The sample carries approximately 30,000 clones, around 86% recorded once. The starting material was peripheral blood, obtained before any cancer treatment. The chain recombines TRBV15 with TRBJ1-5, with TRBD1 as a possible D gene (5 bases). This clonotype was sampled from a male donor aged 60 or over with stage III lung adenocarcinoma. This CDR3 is CATSLRQGLTQPQHF. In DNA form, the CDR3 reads TGTGCCACCAGCCTTAGGCAGGGTCTAACTCAGCCCCAGCATTTT.